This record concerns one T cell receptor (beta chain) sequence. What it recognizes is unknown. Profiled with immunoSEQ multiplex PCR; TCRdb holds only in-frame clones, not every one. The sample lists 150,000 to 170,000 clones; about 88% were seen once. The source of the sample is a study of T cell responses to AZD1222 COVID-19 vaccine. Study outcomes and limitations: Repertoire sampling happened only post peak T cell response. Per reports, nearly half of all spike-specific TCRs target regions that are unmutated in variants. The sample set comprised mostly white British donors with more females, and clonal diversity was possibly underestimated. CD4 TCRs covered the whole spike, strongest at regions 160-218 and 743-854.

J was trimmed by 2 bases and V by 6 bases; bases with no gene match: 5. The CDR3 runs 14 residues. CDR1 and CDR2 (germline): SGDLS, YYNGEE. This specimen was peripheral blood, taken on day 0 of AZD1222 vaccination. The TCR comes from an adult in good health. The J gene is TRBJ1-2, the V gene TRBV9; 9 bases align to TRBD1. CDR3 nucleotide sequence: TGTGCCAGCACGGGGACAGGGCACAACTATGGCTACACCTTC. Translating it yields CASTGTGHNYGYTF. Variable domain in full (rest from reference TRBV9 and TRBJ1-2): DSGVTQTPKHLITATGQRVTLRCSPRSGDLSVYWYQQSLDQGLQFLIQYYNGEERAKGNILERFSAQQFPDLHSELNLSSLELGDSALYFCASTGTGHNYGYTFGSGTRLTVV.